The TCR beta chain described here comes from a study of T cell repertoires in cytomegalovirus infection. Across the whole study: Well-studied HLA-B-restricted CMV epitopes were used in the study alongside recently identified HLA-C-restricted ones. In public TCR beta signatures, there were indications of both CMV infection and matching HLA type.

Study observations and caveats: The ex vivo response was dominated by HLA-C-restricted CMV-specific TCR beta clonotypes. Cumulative public TCR beta family frequency identified CMV carriers with the relevant HLA.

With regard to this clonotype: What it binds is not known.

The CDR3 totals 16 residues. The V segment lost 6 bases and the J segment 6 bases; nucleotides outside the gene matches: 14. From germline, CDR1 is SGHTA and CDR2 FQGTGA. MiXCR, applied by TCRdb to the reads, yields one record per CDR3 protein. The sample holds around 39,000 distinct CDR3 sequences; 40% to 65% are singletons and the top ten take 80% to 95%. This sample comprised CD8+ T cells from cultured PBMCs, obtained from culture after CMV antigen stimulation. V is TRBV7-3 and J is TRBJ2-1; 7 positions match TRBD1. The TCR was taken from a human donor in good health (CMV status not recorded). Some clones in this sample may be carry-over from other donors' samples. CDR3 bases: TGTGCCAGCAGACAAGGGCCCGGGACAGCCTCCAATGAGCAGTTCTTC. It is translated as CASRQGPGTASNEQFF.